A selection of T cell receptor beta chains follows, all from one sample in a study of response to subunit inactivated influenza vaccine. TCRdb analysed the RT-PCR reads with MiXCR anew, one entry per CDR3 protein. The table includes 150,000 to 200,000 distinct CDR3 sequences, nearly 9.5% detected once. The material was non-naive T cells sorted from PBMCs, obtained on the day of vaccination. All receptors derive from a man between 45 and 60 years old who received an inactivated influenza vaccine. The CDR3 runs from the conserved cysteine through the conserved F or W. Each record gives: CDR3 length, J gene, clone size, V gene, D gene, CDR3 protein, CDR3 DNA. A D gene is named only where the DNA matches it firmly. Size tells how often a clone was seen (once, few, many) or the class of an expanded clone, and some rows leave it out.

14	TRBJ1-3	NA	TRBV4-3	NA	CASSPGRSGNTIYF	TGCGCCAGCAGCCCAGGACGGTCTGGAAACACCATATATTTT
13	TRBJ1-1	many	TRBV12-3/TRBV12-4	TRBD1	CASSLWTGTEAFF	TGTGCCAGCAGTCTCTGGACAGGCACTGAAGCTTTCTTT
13	TRBJ2-3	NA	TRBV6-2/TRBV6-3	NA	CASSYSPTDTQYF	TGTGCCAGCAGTTACTCCCCCACAGATACGCAGTATTTT
13	TRBJ2-1	few	TRBV5-6	NA	CASSFNRANEQFF	TGTGCCAGCAGCTTTAACAGGGCCAATGAGCAGTTCTTC
17	TRBJ1-2	many	TRBV18	NA	CASSPPLDLNSFYGYTF	TGTGCCAGCTCACCACCGCTGGATCTGAATTCCTTTTATGGCTACACCTTC
16	TRBJ2-6	NA	TRBV6-1	NA	CATTGHLASGANVLTF	TGTGCCACCACGGGACACCTGGCCTCTGGGGCCAACGTCCTGACTTTC
13	TRBJ2-3	few	TRBV2	TRBD2	CASRGLEADTQYF	TGTGCCAGCAGAGGACTAGAGGCAGATACGCAGTATTTT
15	TRBJ2-5	NA	TRBV15	NA	CATSRDLGRAETQYF	TGTGCCACCAGCAGAGATCTAGGCAGGGCGGAGACCCAGTACTTC
16	TRBJ2-1	many	TRBV20-1	TRBD2	CSAQPLGEGLYNEQFF	TGCAGTGCCCAGCCCTTAGGGGAGGGCCTATACAATGAGCAGTTCTTC
14	TRBJ2-5	many	TRBV5-8	NA	CASSFGLGGGTQYF	TGTGCCAGCAGCTTTGGGCTAGGCGGAGGGACCCAGTACTTC
13	TRBJ2-2	many	TRBV20-1	NA	CSALGRNTGELFF	TGCAGTGCCTTGGGGAGGAACACCGGGGAGCTGTTTTTT
12	TRBJ2-1	many	TRBV12-3/TRBV12-4	NA	CASSFSRTEGFF	TGTGCCAGCAGTTTTTCCCGGACCGAAGGGTTCTTC
13	TRBJ2-5	few	TRBV20-1	TRBD1	CSASIQGGETQYF	TGCAGTGCTAGCATACAGGGGGGAGAGACCCAGTACTTC
14	TRBJ1-1	few	TRBV12-3/TRBV12-4	NA	CASSPTVWSTEAFF	TGTGCCAGCAGCCCGACAGTGTGGAGCACTGAAGCTTTCTTT
12	TRBJ2-1	NA	TRBV12-3/TRBV12-4	NA	CASRLSLNEQFF	TGTGCCAGCAGGTTGTCTCTCAATGAGCAGTTCTTC
14	TRBJ2-3	many	TRBV11-2	NA	CASSLSRGADTQYF	TGTGCCAGCAGCCTGAGCAGGGGGGCAGATACGCAGTATTTT
16	TRBJ2-7	NA	TRBV9	NA	CASSVDMSKGVYEQYF	TGTGCCAGCAGCGTAGATATGAGTAAGGGAGTTTACGAGCAGTACTTC
17	TRBJ2-7	NA	TRBV7-2	TRBD1	CASSPRTGLVSAYEQYF	TGTGCCAGCAGCCCACGGACAGGGTTAGTATCAGCCTACGAGCAGTACTTC
9	TRBJ2-1	NA	TRBV2	NA	CASRQGQFF	TGTGCCAGCAGACAGGGTCAGTTCTTC
16	TRBJ2-4	many	TRBV11-2	TRBD2	CASSLGPSGGVNIQYF	TGTGCCAGCAGCTTAGGGCCTAGCGGGGGAGTTAACATTCAGTACTTC
16	TRBJ1-6	few	TRBV4-3	NA	CASSQDWDSYNSPLHF	TGCGCCAGCAGCCAAGATTGGGATTCCTATAATTCACCCCTCCACTTT
15	TRBJ2-3	few	TRBV27	TRBD1	CASSHGTGGTDTQYF	TGTGCCAGCAGTCACGGGACAGGGGGCACAGATACGCAGTATTTT
13	TRBJ2-1	many	TRBV12-3/TRBV12-4	NA	CASRTTSFNEQFF	TGTGCCAGCAGGACGACTAGTTTCAATGAGCAGTTCTTC
17	TRBJ2-7	many	TRBV4-1	TRBD2	CASSQGMMKREGNEQYF	TGCGCCAGCAGCCAGGGCATGATGAAGCGGGAGGGGAACGAGCAGTACTTC
15	TRBJ2-2	few	TRBV6-2/TRBV6-3	NA	CASSRPHLNTGELFF	TGTGCCAGCAGTCGGCCCCACCTCAACACCGGGGAGCTGTTTTTT
13	TRBJ2-5	few	TRBV7-6	NA	CASSPRVQETQYF	TGTGCCAGCAGCCCTAGGGTCCAAGAGACCCAGTACTTC
12	TRBJ2-3	few	TRBV6-2/TRBV6-3	NA	CASSSTSNTQYF	TGTGCCAGCAGTTCCACTTCAAATACGCAGTATTTT
12	TRBJ2-4	few	TRBV3-1	NA	CASSQTGAIQYF	TGTGCCAGCAGCCAAACGGGAGCCATTCAGTACTTC
14	TRBJ2-2	NA	TRBV4-2	NA	CASIQDLGAGELFF	TGTGCCAGCATCCAAGATCTGGGGGCCGGGGAGCTGTTTTTT
14	TRBJ2-7	many	TRBV20-1	TRBD1	CSANNHRGSYEQYF	TGCAGTGCCAACAATCACAGGGGGTCCTACGAGCAGTACTTC
18	TRBJ2-5	NA	TRBV21-1	NA	CASSRPPALIGPEETQYF	TGTGCCAGCAGCAGACCCCCAGCCCTGATTGGCCCTGAAGAGACCCAGTACTTC
14	TRBJ2-1	many	TRBV7-8	NA	CASSLFRGSNEQFF	TGTGCCAGCAGCTTATTTCGGGGCTCGAATGAGCAGTTCTTC
14	TRBJ2-2	few	TRBV6-1	TRBD1	CASSPGQVYGELFF	TGTGCCAGCAGCCCGGGACAGGTTTACGGGGAGCTGTTTTTT
11	TRBJ1-1	many	TRBV29-1	NA	CSVASAGEAFF	TGCAGCGTTGCCTCGGCAGGGGAAGCTTTCTTT
16	TRBJ1-1	NA	TRBV2	TRBD1	CASSLNAYRTGTEAFF	TGTGCCAGCAGTCTAAACGCTTATCGGACAGGGACTGAAGCTTTCTTT
14	TRBJ2-2	many	TRBV4-2	NA	CASSQAYRTGELFF	TGTGCCAGCAGCCAAGCCTATAGGACCGGGGAGCTGTTTTTT
14	TRBJ2-7	many	TRBV12-3/TRBV12-4	NA	CASSSTGFSYEQYF	TGTGCCAGCAGTTCCACAGGGTTCTCCTACGAGCAGTACTTC
15	TRBJ2-7	NA	TRBV7-2	NA	CASSSGPGPHYEQYF	TGTGCCAGCAGCTCAGGACCGGGACCGCACTACGAGCAGTACTTC
15	TRBJ2-1	NA	TRBV29-1	TRBD2	CSVELAGNLDNEQFF	TGCAGCGTTGAACTAGCGGGAAACCTTGACAATGAGCAGTTCTTC
12	TRBJ1-5	NA	TRBV28	NA	CATSSGNQPQHF	TGTGCCACCTCGAGTGGCAATCAGCCCCAGCATTTT
13	TRBJ2-5	NA	TRBV12-3/TRBV12-4	TRBD1	CASGQDNQKTQYF	TGTGCCAGCGGACAGGATAACCAAAAGACCCAGTACTTC
16	TRBJ2-1	many	TRBV3-1	TRBD2	CASSQVPSGVYNEQFF	TGTGCCAGCAGCCAAGTTCCTAGCGGGGTATACAATGAGCAGTTCTTC
15	TRBJ2-1	NA	TRBV7-6	TRBD1	CASSPGQGSHNEQFF	TGTGCCAGCAGCCCCGGACAGGGATCTCACAATGAGCAGTTCTTC
14	TRBJ1-5	many	TRBV12-3/TRBV12-4	NA	CASSINYSNQPQHF	TGTGCCAGCAGCATCAATTATAGCAATCAGCCCCAGCATTTT
18	TRBJ2-5	many	TRBV15	NA	CATSRDIGVRTRQETQYF	TGTGCCACCAGCAGAGATATTGGGGTGCGTACCCGACAAGAGACCCAGTACTTC
14	TRBJ2-4	NA	TRBV29-1	TRBD1	CSVETGDGKNIQYF	TGCAGCGTGGAGACAGGGGATGGCAAAAACATTCAGTACTTC
13	TRBJ2-1	few	TRBV12-3/TRBV12-4	NA	CASSLSWNNEQFF	TGTGCCAGCAGTTTATCTTGGAACAATGAGCAGTTCTTC
16	TRBJ1-1	many	TRBV5-1	TRBD1	CASSSSQGARVTEAFF	TGCGCCAGCAGCTCTAGTCAGGGGGCTAGGGTCACTGAAGCTTTCTTT
15	TRBJ2-5	NA	TRBV24-1	NA	CATSDPSLGQETQYF	TGTGCCACCAGTGATCCCTCGCTTGGACAAGAGACCCAGTACTTC
14	TRBJ2-7	few	TRBV10-3	NA	CAISESRGAYEQYF	TGTGCCATCAGTGAGTCCAGGGGGGCCTACGAGCAGTACTTC
16	TRBJ2-5	NA	TRBV12-3/TRBV12-4	NA	CASSPIYDSGEETQYF	TGTGCCAGCAGTCCAATCTACGACAGTGGGGAAGAGACCCAGTACTTC
12	TRBJ2-7	many	TRBV12-3/TRBV12-4	NA	CASRLGRYEQYF	TGTGCCAGCAGACTCGGGCGGTACGAGCAGTACTTC
14	TRBJ1-3	few	TRBV6-2/TRBV6-3	NA	CASSGGTSGNTIYF	TGTGCCAGCAGTGGCGGGACCTCTGGAAACACCATATATTTT